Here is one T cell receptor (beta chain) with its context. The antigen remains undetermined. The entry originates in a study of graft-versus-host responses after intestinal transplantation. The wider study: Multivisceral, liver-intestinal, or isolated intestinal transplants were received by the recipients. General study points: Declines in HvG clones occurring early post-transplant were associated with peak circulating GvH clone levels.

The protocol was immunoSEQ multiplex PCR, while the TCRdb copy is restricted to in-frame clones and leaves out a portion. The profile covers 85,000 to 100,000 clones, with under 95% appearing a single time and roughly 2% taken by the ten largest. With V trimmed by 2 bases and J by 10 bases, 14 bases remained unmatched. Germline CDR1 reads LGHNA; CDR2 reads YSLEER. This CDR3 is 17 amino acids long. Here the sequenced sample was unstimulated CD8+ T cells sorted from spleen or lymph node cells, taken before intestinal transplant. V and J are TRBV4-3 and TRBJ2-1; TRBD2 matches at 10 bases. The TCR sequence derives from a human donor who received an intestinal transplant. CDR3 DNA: TGCGCCAGCAGCCAACCTTTCCCCGGGACTAGCGTTGGGGAGCAGTTCTTC. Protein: CASSQPFPGTSVGEQFF.